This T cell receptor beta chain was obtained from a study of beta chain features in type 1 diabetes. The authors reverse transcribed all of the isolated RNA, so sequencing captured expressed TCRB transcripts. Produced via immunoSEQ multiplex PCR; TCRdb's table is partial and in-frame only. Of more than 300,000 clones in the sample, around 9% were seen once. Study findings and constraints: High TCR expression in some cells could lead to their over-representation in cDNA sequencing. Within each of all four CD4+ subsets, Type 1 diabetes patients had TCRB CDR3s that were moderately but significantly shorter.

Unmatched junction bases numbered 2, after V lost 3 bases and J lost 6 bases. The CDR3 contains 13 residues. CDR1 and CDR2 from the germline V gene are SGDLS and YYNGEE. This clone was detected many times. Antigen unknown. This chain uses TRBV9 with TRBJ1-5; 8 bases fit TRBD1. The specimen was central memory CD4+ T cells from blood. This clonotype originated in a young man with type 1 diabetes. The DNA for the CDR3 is TGTGCCAGCAGCGCCCAGGGGGCTCAGCCCCAGCATTTT. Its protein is CASSAQGAQPQHF. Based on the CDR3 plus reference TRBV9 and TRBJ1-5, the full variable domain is DSGVTQTPKHLITATGQRVTLRCSPRSGDLSVYWYQQSLDQGLQFLIQYYNGEERAKGNILERFSAQQFPDLHSELNLSSLELGDSALYFCASSAQGAQPQHFGDGTRLSIL.